This T cell receptor (beta chain) stems from a study of Ad26.COV2.S vaccination and SARS-CoV-2 variants. Study-wide findings and caveats: Analyses of TCR breadth and depth may have underestimated total T cell responses.

The treatment is: roughly 19 received Ad26.COV2.S at low or high dose, single or two shots; a few received placebo; per-sample allocation not given. Collection of the samples took place on day 63 after the first injection of vaccine or placebo. The sample came from a Boston adult aged 18-55 years. The administered vaccine (an Ad26 vector) expressed Wuhan-strain SARS-CoV-2 spike. In the case of this clone: Its target is unknown.

CDR3 length: 15 residues. In germline, CDR1 is SGHTS, CDR2 YDEGEE. Trimming stripped 1 base from V and 0 bases from J, with 8 bases between. This table comes from immunoSEQ multiplex PCR, and its TCRdb copy is limited to in-frame clones, with some not included. The sample contains a few hundred thousand clones, about 90% of which appear only once. The chain couples TRBV5-8 to TRBJ2-1, with D unresolved. This TCR was recovered from a person aged 18-60 years who received the Ad26.COV2.S COVID-19 vaccine or a placebo. The material sequenced was peripheral blood, taken in a trial of Ad26.COV2.S vaccine versus placebo. DNA for the CDR3: TGTGCCAGCAGCTTGTCTAGGAGCTCCTACAATGAGCAGTTCTTC. Its protein is CASSLSRSSYNEQFF.